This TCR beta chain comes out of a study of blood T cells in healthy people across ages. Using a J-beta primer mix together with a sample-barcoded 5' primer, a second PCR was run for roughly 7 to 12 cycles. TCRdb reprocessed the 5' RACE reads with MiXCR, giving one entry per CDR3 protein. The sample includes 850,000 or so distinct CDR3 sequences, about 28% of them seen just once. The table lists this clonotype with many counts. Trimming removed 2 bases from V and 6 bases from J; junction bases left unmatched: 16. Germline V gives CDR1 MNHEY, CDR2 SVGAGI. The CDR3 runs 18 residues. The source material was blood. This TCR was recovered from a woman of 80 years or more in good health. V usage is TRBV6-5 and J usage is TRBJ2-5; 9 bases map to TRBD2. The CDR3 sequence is CASSYRRTAGGGGKTQYF. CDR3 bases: TGTGCCAGCAGTTACCGAAGGACGGCGGGAGGGGGAGGAAAGACCCAGTACTTC.